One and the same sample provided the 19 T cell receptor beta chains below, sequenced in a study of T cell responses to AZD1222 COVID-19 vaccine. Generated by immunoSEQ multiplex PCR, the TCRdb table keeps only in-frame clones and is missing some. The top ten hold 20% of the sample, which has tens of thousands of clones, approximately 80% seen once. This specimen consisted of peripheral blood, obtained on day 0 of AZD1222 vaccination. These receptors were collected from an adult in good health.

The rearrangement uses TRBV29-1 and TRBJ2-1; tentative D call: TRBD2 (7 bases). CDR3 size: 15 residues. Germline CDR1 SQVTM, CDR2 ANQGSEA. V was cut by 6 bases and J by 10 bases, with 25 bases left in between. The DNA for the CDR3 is TGCAGCGTGGGGGGGGCGCGCCTTTTTCGCAGCGAGCAGTTCTTC. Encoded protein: CSVGGARLFRSEQFF.

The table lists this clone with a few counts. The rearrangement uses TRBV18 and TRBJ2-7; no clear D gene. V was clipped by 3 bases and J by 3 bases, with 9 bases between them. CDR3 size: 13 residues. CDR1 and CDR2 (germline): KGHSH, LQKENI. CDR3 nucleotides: TGTGCCAGCTCACCGATAAGGGACTACGAGCAGTACTTC. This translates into CASSPIRDYEQYF.

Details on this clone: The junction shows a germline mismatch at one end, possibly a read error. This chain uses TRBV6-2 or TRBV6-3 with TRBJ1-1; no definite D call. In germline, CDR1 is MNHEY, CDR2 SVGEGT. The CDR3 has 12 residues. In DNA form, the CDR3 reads TGTGCCAGCAGTTACTTGAAAACTGAAGCTTTCTTT. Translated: CASSYLKTEAFF.

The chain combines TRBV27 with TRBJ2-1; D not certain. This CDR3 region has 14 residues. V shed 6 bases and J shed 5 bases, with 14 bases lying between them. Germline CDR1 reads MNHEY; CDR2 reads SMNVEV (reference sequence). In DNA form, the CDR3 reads TGTGCCAGCAGCCGATTGTCTTCCGACAATGAGCAGTTCTTC. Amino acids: CASSRLSSDNEQFF.

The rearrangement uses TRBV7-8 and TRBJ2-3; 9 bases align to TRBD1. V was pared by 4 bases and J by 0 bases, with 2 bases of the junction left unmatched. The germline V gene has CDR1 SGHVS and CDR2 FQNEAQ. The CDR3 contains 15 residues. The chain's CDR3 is CASSYGQGSTDTQYF. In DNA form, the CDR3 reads TGTGCCAGCAGCTACGGACAGGGGAGCACAGATACGCAGTATTTT. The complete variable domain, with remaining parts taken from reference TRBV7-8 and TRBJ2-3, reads GAGVSQSPRYKVAKRGQDVALRCDPISGHVSLFWYQQALGQGPEFLTYFQNEAQLDKSGLPSDRFFAERPEGSVSTLKIQRTQQEDSAVYLCASSYGQGSTDTQYFGPGTRLTVL.

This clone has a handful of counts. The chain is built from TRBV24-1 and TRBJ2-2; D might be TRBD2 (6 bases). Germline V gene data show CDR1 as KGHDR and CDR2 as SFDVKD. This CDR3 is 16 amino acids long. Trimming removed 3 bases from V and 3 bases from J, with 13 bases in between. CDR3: CATSDPGSGDTGELFF. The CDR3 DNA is TGTGCCACCAGTGATCCCGGGAGCGGCGACACCGGGGAGCTGTTTTTT.

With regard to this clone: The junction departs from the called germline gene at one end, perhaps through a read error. This CDR3 is CASSLGPYTQYF. CDR3 nucleotides: TGTGCCAGCAGTTTAGGGCCCTATACGCAGTATTTT. The gene calls are TRBV11-2 and TRBJ2-3; no clear D gene. CDR3 length: 12 residues. Germline V gene sequence: CDR1 SGHAT, CDR2 FQNNGV.

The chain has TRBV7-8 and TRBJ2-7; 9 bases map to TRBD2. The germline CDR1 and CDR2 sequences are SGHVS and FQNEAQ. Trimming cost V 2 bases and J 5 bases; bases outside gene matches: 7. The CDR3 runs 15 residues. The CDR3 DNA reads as TGTGCCAGCAGCTTAAGGCGACTAGCGGACCACGAGCAGTACTTC. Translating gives CASSLRRLADHEQYF.

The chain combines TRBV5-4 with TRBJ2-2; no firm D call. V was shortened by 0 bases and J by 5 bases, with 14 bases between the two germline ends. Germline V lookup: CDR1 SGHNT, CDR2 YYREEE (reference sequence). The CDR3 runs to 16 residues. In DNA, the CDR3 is TGTGCCAGCAGCTTGGCCAGTCGAGCTCAGACCGGGGAGCTGTTTTTT. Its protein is CASSLASRAQTGELFF.

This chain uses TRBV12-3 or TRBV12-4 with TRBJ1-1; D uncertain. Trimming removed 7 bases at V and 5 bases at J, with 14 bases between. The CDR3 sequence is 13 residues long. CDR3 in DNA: TGTGCCAGCATCTCTTCGGATAGAACTGAAGCTTTCTTT. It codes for CASISSDRTEAFF.

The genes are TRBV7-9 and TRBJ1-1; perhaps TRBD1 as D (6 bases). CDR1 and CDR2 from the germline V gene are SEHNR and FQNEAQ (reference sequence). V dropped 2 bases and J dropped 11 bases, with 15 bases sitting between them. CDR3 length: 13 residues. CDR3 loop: CASSLRGGSWAFF. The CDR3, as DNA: TGTGCCAGCAGCTTAAGGGGGGGCTCATGGGCTTTCTTT.

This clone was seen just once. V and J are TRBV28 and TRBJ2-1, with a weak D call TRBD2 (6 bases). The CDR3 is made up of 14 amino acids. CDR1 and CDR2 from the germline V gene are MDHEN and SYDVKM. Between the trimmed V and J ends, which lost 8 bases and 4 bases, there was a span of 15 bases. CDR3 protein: CASAGSGVYNEQFF. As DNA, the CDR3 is TGTGCCAGCGCCGGGTCGGGGGTATACAATGAGCAGTTCTTC.

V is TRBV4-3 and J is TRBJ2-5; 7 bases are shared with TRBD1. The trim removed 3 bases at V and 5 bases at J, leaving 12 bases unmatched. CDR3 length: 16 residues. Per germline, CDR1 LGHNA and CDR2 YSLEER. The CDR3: CASSHGERPGGETQYF. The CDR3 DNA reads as TGCGCCAGCAGCCATGGTGAAAGGCCAGGGGGTGAGACCCAGTACTTC.

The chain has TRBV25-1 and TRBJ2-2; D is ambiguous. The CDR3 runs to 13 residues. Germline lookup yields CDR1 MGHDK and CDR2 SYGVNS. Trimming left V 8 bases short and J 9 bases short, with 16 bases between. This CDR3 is CASPDTPGRELFF. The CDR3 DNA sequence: TGTGCCAGCCCTGACACACCAGGACGGGAGCTGTTTTTT. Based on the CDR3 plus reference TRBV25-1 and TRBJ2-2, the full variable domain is EADIYQTPRYLVIGTGKKITLECSQTMGHDKMYWYQQDPGMELHLIHYSYGVNSTEKGDLSSESTVSRIRTEHFPLTLESARPSHTSQYLCASPDTPGRELFFGEGSRLTVL.

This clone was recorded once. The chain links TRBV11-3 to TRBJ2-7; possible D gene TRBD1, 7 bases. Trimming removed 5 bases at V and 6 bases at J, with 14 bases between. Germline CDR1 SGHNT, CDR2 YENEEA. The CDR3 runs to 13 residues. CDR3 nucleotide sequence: TGTGCCAGCAGCATCAACAGGGGAGGCGAGCAGTACTTC. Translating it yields CASSINRGGEQYF.

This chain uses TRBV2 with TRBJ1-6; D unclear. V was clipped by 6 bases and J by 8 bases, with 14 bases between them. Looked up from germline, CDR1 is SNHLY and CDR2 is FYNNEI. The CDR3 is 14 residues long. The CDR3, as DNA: TGTGCCAGCAGCGTTTCAAAATGGGATTCACCCCTCCACTTT. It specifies CASSVSKWDSPLHF.

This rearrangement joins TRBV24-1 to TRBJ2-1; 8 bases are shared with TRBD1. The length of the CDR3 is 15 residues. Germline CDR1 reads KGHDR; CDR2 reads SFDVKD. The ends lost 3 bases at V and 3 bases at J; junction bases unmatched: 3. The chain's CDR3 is CATSDPGQVYNEQFF. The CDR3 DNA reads TGTGCCACCAGTGATCCGGGACAGGTCTACAATGAGCAGTTCTTC.

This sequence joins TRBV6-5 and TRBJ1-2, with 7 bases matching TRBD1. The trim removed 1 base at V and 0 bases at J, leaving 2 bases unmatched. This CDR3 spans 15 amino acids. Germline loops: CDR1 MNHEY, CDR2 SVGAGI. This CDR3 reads CASSYWDRPNYGYTF. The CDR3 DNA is TGTGCCAGCAGTTACTGGGACAGACCTAACTATGGCTACACCTTC.

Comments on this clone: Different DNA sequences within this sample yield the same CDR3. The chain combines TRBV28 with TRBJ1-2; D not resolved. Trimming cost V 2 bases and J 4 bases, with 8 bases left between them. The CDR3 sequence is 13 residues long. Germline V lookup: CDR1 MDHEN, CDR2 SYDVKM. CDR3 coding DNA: TGTGCCAGCAGTTTAGTAGGTTCCTATGGCTACACCTTC. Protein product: CASSLVGSYGYTF.